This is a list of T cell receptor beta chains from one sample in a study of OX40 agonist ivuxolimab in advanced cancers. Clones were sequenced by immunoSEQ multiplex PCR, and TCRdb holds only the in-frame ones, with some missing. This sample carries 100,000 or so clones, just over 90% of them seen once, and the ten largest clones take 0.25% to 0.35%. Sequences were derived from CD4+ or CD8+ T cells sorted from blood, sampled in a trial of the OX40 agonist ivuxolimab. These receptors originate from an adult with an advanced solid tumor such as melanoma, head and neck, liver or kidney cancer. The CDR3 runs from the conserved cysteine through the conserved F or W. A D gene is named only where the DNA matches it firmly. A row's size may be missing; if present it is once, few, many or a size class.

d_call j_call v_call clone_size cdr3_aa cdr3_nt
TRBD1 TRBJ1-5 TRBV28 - CASSASQGAGNQPQHF TGTGCCAGCAGTGCTTCACAGGGGGCGGGCAATCAGCCCCAGCATTTT
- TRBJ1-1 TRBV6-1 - CASSEGGSTEAFF TGTGCCAGCAGTGAAGGTGGATCCACTGAAGCTTTCTTT
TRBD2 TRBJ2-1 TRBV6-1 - CASSEAFTSGRASEQFF TGTGCCAGCAGTGAAGCATTTACTAGCGGGAGGGCCAGTGAGCAGTTCTTC
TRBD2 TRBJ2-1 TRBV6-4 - CASNPPPLAGDHEQFF TGTGCCAGCAATCCCCCTCCACTAGCGGGGGACCATGAGCAGTTCTTC
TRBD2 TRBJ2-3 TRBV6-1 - CASSDLAGELDTQYF TGTGCCAGCAGTGATCTAGCGGGAGAATTAGATACGCAGTATTTT
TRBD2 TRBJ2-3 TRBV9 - CASSPFTSGRGNTQYF TGTGCCAGCAGCCCATTTACTAGCGGGAGAGGAAATACGCAGTATTTT
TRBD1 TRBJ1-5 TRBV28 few CASCLEQGGQPQHF TGTGCCAGCTGCTTGGAACAGGGGGGTCAGCCCCAGCATTTT
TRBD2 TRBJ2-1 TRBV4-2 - CASSHPTGLAVSEQFF TGTGCCAGCAGCCATCCTACAGGACTAGCGGTGTCTGAGCAGTTCTTC
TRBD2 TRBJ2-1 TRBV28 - CASTPQGLAGLRNEQFF TGTGCCAGCACCCCCCAGGGACTAGCGGGACTTAGGAATGAGCAGTTCTTC
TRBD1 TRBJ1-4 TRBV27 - CASSLSFQGAGGEKLFF TGTGCCAGCAGTTTATCCTTTCAGGGGGCTGGGGGAGAAAAACTGTTTTTT
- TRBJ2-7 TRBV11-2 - CASSLLAELKPEQYF TGTGCCAGCAGCCTCTTAGCGGAACTAAAGCCCGAGCAGTACTTC
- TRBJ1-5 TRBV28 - CASSLLSTGTREPQHF TGTGCCAGCAGTTTATTAAGTACAGGGACCCGGGAGCCCCAGCATTTT
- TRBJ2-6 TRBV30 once CAWSVQAAGANVLTF TGTGCCTGGAGTGTACAGGCGGCTGGGGCCAACGTCCTGACTTTC
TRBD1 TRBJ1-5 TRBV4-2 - CASSPGTGIQPQHF TGTGCCAGCAGCCCTGGGACAGGGATTCAGCCCCAGCATTTT
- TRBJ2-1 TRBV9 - CASSASLAVGPFF TGTGCCAGCAGCGCCTCACTAGCAGTCGGGCCGTTCTTC
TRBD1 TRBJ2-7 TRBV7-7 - CASSLTGTGPSWEQYF TGTGCCAGCAGCTTAACCGGGACAGGGCCCTCTTGGGAGCAGTACTTC
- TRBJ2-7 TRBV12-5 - CASGLVQGRYEQYF TGTGCTAGTGGTTTGGTACAGGGTAGGTACGAGCAGTACTTC
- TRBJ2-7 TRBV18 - CASSPRVRGETYEQYF TGTGCCAGCTCACCACGGGTCAGGGGAGAAACCTACGAGCAGTACTTC
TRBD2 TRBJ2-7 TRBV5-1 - CASSYGTRVYEQYF TGCGCCAGCAGCTACGGGACTAGAGTCTACGAGCAGTACTTC
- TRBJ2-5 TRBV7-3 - CASSLTPFNPLGETQYF TGTGCCAGCAGCTTAACCCCCTTTAACCCGCTGGGGGAGACCCAGTACTTC
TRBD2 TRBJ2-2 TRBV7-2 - CASSLVALAGGPGGELFF TGTGCCAGCAGCTTAGTTGCACTAGCGGGAGGGCCTGGCGGGGAGCTGTTTTTT
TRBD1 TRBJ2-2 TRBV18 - CASSRDSSNTGELFF TGTGCCAGCTCACGGGACAGTTCGAACACCGGGGAGCTGTTTTTT
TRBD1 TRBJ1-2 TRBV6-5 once CASSYSGDRTYGYTF TGTGCCAGCAGTTACTCGGGGGACAGGACGTATGGCTACACCTTC
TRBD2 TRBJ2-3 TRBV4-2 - CAGTSGRSTDTQYF TGTGCCGGAACTAGCGGGAGGAGCACAGATACGCAGTATTTT
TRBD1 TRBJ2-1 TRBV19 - CASSTTRDRANEQFF TGTGCCAGTAGTACGACCCGTGACAGGGCGAATGAGCAGTTCTTC
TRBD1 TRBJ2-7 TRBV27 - CASRLRARDSDPYF TGTGCCAGCCGACTAAGGGCCCGGGACAGCGACCCGTACTTC
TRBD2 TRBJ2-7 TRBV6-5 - CASRPGTSGRGEQYF TGTGCCAGCAGGCCAGGGACTAGCGGGAGAGGCGAGCAGTACTTC
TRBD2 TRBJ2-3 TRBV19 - CASSGLAGVSGTDTQYF TGTGCCAGTAGTGGACTAGCGGGAGTATCGGGCACAGATACGCAGTATTTT
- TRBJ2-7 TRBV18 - CASSPPGLLEQYF TGTGCCAGCTCACCACCGGGACTCCTCGAGCAGTACTTC
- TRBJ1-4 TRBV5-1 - CASSFGRGNEKLFF TGCGCCAGCAGCTTCGGCAGGGGTAATGAAAAACTGTTTTTT
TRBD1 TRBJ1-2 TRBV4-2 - CASSWDRGQRDPGYTF TGTGCCAGCAGCTGGGACAGGGGGCAACGAGATCCCGGCTACACCTTC
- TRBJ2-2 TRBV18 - CASSPQGWWDTGELFF TGTGCCAGCTCACCACAGGGTTGGTGGGACACCGGGGAGCTGTTTTTT
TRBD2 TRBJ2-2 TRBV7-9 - CASSFEGLAGGTGELFF TGTGCCAGCAGCTTCGAAGGACTAGCGGGAGGTACCGGGGAGCTGTTTTTT
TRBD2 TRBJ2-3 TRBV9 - CASSASGTSGLNTDTQYF TGTGCCAGCAGCGCCTCCGGGACTAGCGGGTTAAACACAGATACGCAGTATTTT
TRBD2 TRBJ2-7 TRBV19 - CASSTAGVTYEQYF TGTGCCAGTAGTACAGCGGGAGTGACCTACGAGCAGTACTTC
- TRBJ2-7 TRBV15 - CATSRGDNSYEQYF TGTGCCACCAGCAGAGGGGATAACTCCTACGAGCAGTACTTC